This TCR beta chain emerged from a study of CD8 T cells in ankylosing spondylitis. The CDR3 totals 13 residues. From germline, CDR1 is LGHDT and CDR2 YNNKEL (reference sequence). V was clipped by 1 base and J by 14 bases, with 12 bases between them. 5'-RACE, quantitative and with molecular barcodes, yielded the TCR beta libraries. TCRdb called the 5' RACE reads again in MiXCR, with one record for every CDR3 protein. The sample includes 300,000 to 400,000 distinct CDR3 sequences, 20% to 25% of them seen just once. The chain joins TRBV3-1 to TRBJ1-6, with D hard to call. The origin of this receptor is a male donor with ankylosing spondylitis or in good health (not recorded which). The specimen was blood, either unsorted or a sorted T cell fraction (not recorded which). This CDR3 is CASSQVLVPSLHF. CDR3 nucleotide sequence: TGTGCCAGCAGCCAAGTTCTGGTCCCTTCCCTCCACTTT.